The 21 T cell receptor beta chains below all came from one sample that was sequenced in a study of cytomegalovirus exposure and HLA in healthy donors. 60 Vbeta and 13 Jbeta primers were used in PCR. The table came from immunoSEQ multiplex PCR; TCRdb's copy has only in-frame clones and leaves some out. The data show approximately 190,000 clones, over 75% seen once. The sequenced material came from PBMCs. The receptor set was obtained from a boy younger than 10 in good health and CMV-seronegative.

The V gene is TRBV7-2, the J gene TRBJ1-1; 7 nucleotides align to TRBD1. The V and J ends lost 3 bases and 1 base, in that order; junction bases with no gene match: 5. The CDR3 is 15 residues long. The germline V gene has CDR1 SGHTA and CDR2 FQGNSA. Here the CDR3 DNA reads TGTGCCAGCAGCTTTTACCAGGGGGAGAACACTGAAGCTTTCTTT. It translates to CASSFYQGENTEAFF.

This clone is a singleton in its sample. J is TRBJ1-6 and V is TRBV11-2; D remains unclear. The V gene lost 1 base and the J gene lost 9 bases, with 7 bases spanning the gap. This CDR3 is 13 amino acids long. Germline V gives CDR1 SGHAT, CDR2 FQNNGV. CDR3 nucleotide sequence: TGTGCCAGCAGCTTAGGGGCAGGTTCACCCCTCCACTTT. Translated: CASSLGAGSPLHF.

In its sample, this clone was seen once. In DNA, the CDR3 is TGCGCCAGCAGCCAAACAGTGCGCAATCAGCCCCAGCATTTT. As protein: CASSQTVRNQPQHF. J is TRBJ1-5 and V is TRBV4-3; the D is unclear. The CDR3 is 14 residues long. Per the germline V gene, CDR1 is LGHNA and CDR2 is YSLEER. V was trimmed by 2 bases and J by 2 bases, leaving 7 bases between them.

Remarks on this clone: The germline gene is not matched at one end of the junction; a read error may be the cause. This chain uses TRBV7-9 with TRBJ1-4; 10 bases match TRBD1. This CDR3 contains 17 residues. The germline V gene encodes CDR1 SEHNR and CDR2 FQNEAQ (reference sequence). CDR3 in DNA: TGTTCCAGCAGCTTTACATTCCGGGACAGGGGAGGTGAAAAACTGTTTTTT. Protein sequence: CSSSFTFRDRGGEKLFF.

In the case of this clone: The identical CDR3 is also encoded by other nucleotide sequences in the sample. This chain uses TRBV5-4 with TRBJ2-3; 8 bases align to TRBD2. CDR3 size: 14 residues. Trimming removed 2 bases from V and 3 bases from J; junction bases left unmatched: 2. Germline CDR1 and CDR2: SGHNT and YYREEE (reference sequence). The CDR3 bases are TGTGCCAGCAGCTTAGGCGGGGGGACAGATACGCAGTATTTT. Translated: CASSLGGGTDTQYF.

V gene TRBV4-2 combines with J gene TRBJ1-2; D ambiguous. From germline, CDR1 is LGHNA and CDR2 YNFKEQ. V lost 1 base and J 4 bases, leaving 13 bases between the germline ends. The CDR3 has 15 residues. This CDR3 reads CASSQVTAVGYGYTF. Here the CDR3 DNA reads TGTGCCAGCAGCCAAGTAACCGCGGTGGGCTATGGCTACACCTTC.

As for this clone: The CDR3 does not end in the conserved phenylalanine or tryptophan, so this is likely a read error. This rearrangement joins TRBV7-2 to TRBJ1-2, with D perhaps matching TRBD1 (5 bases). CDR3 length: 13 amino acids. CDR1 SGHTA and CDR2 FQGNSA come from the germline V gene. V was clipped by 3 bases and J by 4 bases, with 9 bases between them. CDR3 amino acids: CASSFGGPYGYTS. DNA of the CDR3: TGTGCCAGCAGCTTCGGGGGACCCTATGGCTACACCTCC.

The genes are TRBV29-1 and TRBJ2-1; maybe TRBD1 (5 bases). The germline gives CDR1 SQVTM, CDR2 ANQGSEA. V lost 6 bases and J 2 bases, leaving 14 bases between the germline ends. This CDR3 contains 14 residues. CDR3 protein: CSVRTQAAYNEQFF. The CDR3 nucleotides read TGCAGCGTACGAACACAGGCGGCCTACAATGAGCAGTTCTTC.

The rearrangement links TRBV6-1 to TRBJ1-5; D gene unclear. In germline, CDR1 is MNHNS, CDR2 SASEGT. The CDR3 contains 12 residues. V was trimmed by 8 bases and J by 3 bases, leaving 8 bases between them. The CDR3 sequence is CASGRPNQPQHF. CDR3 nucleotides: TGTGCCAGCGGGAGGCCCAATCAGCCCCAGCATTTT.

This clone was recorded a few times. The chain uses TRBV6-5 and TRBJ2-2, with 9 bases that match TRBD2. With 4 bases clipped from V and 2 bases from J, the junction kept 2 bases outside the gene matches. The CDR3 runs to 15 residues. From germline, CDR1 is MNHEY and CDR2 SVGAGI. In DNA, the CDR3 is TGTGCCAGCAGTTTAGCGGGGGCCAACACCGGGGAGCTGTTTTTT. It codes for CASSLAGANTGELFF.

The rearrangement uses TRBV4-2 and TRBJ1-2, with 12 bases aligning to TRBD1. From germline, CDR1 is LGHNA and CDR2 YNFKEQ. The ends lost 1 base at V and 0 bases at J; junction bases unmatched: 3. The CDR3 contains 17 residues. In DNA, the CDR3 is TGTGCCAGCAGCCAAGCCGGGACAGGGGGCCCTAACTATGGCTACACCTTC. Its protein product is CASSQAGTGGPNYGYTF.

CDR3 loop: CASSEEQDTQYF. In DNA, the CDR3 is TGTGCCAGCAGTGAAGAGCAAGATACGCAGTATTTT. The V call is TRBV2, the J call TRBJ2-3; D ambiguous. Trimming left V 1 base short and J 5 bases short, with 4 bases between. CDR3 length: 12 amino acids. Germline V gene data show CDR1 as SNHLY and CDR2 as FYNNEI.

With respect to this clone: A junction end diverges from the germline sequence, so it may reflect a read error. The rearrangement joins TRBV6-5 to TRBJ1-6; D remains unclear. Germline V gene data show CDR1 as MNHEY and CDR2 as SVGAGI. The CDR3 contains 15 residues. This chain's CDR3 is CASSLLSSHNSPLHF. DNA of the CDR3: TGTGCCAGCAGCCTCCTTAGCTCCCATAATTCACCCCTCCACTTT.

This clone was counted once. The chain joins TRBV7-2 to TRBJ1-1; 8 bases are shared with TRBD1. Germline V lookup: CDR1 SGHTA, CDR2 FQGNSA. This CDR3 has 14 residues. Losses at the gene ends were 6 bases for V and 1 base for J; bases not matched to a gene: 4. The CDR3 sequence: CASRRTGWNTEAFF. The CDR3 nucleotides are TGTGCCAGCAGGCGGACAGGGTGGAACACTGAAGCTTTCTTT.

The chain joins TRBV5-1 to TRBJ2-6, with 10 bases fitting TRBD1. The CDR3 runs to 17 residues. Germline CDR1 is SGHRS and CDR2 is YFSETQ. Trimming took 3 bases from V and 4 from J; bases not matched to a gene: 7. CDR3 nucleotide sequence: TGCGCCAGCAGCTGGCGGACAGGGGGTGGAGGGGCCAACGTCCTGACTTTC. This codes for CASSWRTGGGGANVLTF.

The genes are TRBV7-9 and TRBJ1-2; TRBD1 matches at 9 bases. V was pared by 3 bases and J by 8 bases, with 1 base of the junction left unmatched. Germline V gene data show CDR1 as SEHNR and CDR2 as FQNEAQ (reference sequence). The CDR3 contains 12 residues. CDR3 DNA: TGTGCCAGCAGCTTTACAGGGGGCGGCTACACCTTC. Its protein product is CASSFTGGGYTF.

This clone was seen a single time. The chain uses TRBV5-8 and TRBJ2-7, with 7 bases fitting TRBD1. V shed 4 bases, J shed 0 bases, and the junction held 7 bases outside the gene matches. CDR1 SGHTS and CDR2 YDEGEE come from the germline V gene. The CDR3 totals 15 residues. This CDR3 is CASSLGQRSSYEQYF. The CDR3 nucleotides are TGTGCCAGCAGCCTGGGACAGCGAAGCTCCTACGAGCAGTACTTC.

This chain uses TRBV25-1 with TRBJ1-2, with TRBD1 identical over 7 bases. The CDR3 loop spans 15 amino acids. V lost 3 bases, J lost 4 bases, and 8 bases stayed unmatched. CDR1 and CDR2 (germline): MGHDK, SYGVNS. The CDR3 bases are TGTGCCAGCAGTGATGACTCCGGGACAGTCTATGGCTACACCTTC. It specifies CASSDDSGTVYGYTF.

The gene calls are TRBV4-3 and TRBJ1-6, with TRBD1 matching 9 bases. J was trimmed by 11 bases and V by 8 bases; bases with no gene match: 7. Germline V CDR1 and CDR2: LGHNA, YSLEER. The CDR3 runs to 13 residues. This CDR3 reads CASSDRGTTPLHF. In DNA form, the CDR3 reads TGCGCCAGCTCGGACAGGGGTACGACACCCCTCCACTTT.

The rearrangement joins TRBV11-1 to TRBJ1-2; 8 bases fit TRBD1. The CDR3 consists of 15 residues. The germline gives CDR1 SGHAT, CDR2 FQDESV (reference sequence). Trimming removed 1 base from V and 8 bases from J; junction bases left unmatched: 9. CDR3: CASSLGGQGVLGYTF. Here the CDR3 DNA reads TGTGCCAGCAGCTTAGGAGGACAGGGTGTTTTGGGCTACACCTTC.

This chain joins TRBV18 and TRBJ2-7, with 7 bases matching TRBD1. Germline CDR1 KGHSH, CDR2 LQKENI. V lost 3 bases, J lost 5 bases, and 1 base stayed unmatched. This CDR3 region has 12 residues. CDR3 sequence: CASSPTGDEQYF. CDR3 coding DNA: TGTGCCAGCTCACCCACAGGGGACGAGCAGTACTTC.